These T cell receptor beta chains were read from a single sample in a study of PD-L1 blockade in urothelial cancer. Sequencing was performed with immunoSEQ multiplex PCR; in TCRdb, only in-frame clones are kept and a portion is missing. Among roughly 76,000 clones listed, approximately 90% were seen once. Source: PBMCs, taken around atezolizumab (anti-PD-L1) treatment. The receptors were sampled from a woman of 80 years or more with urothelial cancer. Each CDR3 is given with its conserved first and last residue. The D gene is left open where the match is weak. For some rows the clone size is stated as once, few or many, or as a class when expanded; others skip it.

TGTGCCAGTACCACGCAAAGAACTTCCAACTATGGCTACACCTTC	CASTTQRTSNYGYTF	TRBV19	TRBJ1-2	.	.
TGTGCCAGCAGTCTAAGGGGACAGCGCACCCCCTACGAGCAGTACTTC	CASSLRGQRTPYEQYF	TRBV27	TRBJ2-7	TRBD1	.
TGTGCCAGTAGTATAGTATTGAGTGGCAATCAGCCCCAGCATTTT	CASSIVLSGNQPQHF	TRBV19	TRBJ1-5	.	.
TGTGCCAGCAGCGAGAACCCGGACAGGGGGATGGCGGGAGAGCTGTTTTTT	CASSENPDRGMAGELFF	TRBV7-3	TRBJ2-2	TRBD1	.
TGTGCCAGCAGCTTAACCCCTCTGGAGGGGAATGAGCAGTTCTTC	CASSLTPLEGNEQFF	TRBV7-3	TRBJ2-1	.	.
TGCGCCAGCAGCCAAGGGACTAGCGGGAGAGGTGAGCAGTTCTTC	CASSQGTSGRGEQFF	TRBV5-1	TRBJ2-1	TRBD2	.
TGTGCCAGCAGCACCCCGGGACTAGCCGGTGAGCAGTTCTTC	CASSTPGLAGEQFF	TRBV7-3	TRBJ2-1	TRBD2	.
TGTGCCAGCAGCTTTGCGGGGCGCAATGAGCAGTTCTTC	CASSFAGRNEQFF	TRBV5-6	TRBJ2-1	.	.
TGTGCCAGCAGCTCACGGCGGCTAGCGGGAGGAGAGACCCAGTACTTC	CASSSRRLAGGETQYF	TRBV5-4	TRBJ2-5	TRBD2	.
TGTGCCAGCCCCCCTAGGACTAGCGGGAGGGCCGAGGGGGAGCAGTACTTC	CASPPRTSGRAEGEQYF	TRBV18	TRBJ2-7	TRBD2	few
TGCAGCGTCGACAGGGGTTTGATGAACACTGAAGCTTTCTTT	CSVDRGLMNTEAFF	TRBV29-1	TRBJ1-1	TRBD1	.
TGTGCCAGCAGCGGGGGGGGACCGAGGGGCGACTATGGCTACACCTTC	CASSGGGPRGDYGYTF	TRBV7-9	TRBJ1-2	.	.
TGTGCCTGGACATTCAGGGACAGAAACAATGAGCAGTTCTTC	CAWTFRDRNNEQFF	TRBV30	TRBJ2-1	TRBD1	.
TGTGCCAGCAGCTTAATAGCGGGACACTACAATGAGCAGTTCTTC	CASSLIAGHYNEQFF	TRBV7-2	TRBJ2-1	TRBD2	.
TGTGCCAGCAGTACTGGGGCGACGAACACCGGGGAGCTGTTTTTT	CASSTGATNTGELFF	TRBV7-8	TRBJ2-2	.	.
TGTGCCAGCAGCCAGGTCGAAGGTCACCCTGTACAGGGGTACGGTGGGGCCAACGTCCTGACTTTC	CASSQVEGHPVQGYGGANVLTF	TRBV6-8	TRBJ2-6	TRBD1	.
TGCGCCAGCAGCTTGGCCGTGGGAGGGGCCTACAATGAGCAGTTCTTC	CASSLAVGGAYNEQFF	TRBV5-1	TRBJ2-1	TRBD2	.
TGCGCCAGCAGCTCGTCTACGGGAGGCTACGAGCAGTACTTC	CASSSSTGGYEQYF	TRBV5-1	TRBJ2-7	TRBD2	.
TGTGCCAGCAGACCCCCGAGACAGGGGCCGTTGGGGGCGGATGGCTACACCTTC	CASRPPRQGPLGADGYTF	TRBV21-1	TRBJ1-2	.	.
TGTGCCAGCAGTCCGGCAGGAGGGGGCACAGATACGCAGTATTTT	CASSPAGGGTDTQYF	TRBV28	TRBJ2-3	.	.
TGCGCCAGCAGTGACCTAGCGGGGAACACAGATACGCAGTATTTT	CASSDLAGNTDTQYF	TRBV10-1	TRBJ2-3	TRBD2	.
TGTGCCTACAGCCGGCGGGCAGGGGGGTTCCAAGAGACCCAGTACTTC	CAYSRRAGGFQETQYF	TRBV30	TRBJ2-5	.	.
TGTGCCAGTACCCCAACAGGGGGCGGAGAGACCCAGTACTTC	CASTPTGGGETQYF	TRBV19	TRBJ2-5	TRBD1	.
TGTGCCAGCAGTGCCCCGCCCGGGACAGAGAATGAAAACACCATATATTTT	CASSAPPGTENENTIYF	TRBV28	TRBJ1-3	TRBD1	.
TGTGCCAGCTCACCTCCGAGCCCCCAGGGGGTTTCGGGTAATGAAAAACTGTTTTTT	CASSPPSPQGVSGNEKLFF	TRBV18	TRBJ1-4	TRBD1	.
TGCGCCAGCAGCACCTCAACTAGCGGGAGATTCTACGAGCAGTACTTC	CASSTSTSGRFYEQYF	TRBV4-1	TRBJ2-7	TRBD2	.
TGTGCCAGTAGTATAGATTATTCGAGCGCCCTGAACATTCAGTACTTC	CASSIDYSSALNIQYF	TRBV19	TRBJ2-4	.	.
TGTGCCAGCAGTAGCGGGAGGGGGGAGACCCAGTACTTC	CASSSGRGETQYF	TRBV6-5	TRBJ2-5	TRBD2	.
TGCGCCAGCAGTTCCTCGGACAGACTTGTCATGAACACTGAAGCTTTCTTT	CASSSSDRLVMNTEAFF	TRBV10-2	TRBJ1-1	.	.
TGCGCCAGCAACCCTGGGACAGGGGATGAAAAACTGTTTTTT	CASNPGTGDEKLFF	TRBV5-1	TRBJ1-4	TRBD1	.
TGCGCCAGCAGCTTGGGGACAGGGGGCCTGGGGGAGCAGTACTTC	CASSLGTGGLGEQYF	TRBV5-1	TRBJ2-7	TRBD1	.
TGTGCCAGCGGAGTGAACACTGAAGCTTTCTTT	CASGVNTEAFF	TRBV7-9	TRBJ1-1	.	.
TGTGCCAGCAGGGTCGGACTAGCGGGAGTGAATGAGCAGTTCTTC	CASRVGLAGVNEQFF	TRBV27	TRBJ2-1	TRBD2	.
TGTGCCAGCAGCGTTCGCGGGGGGATCGACGAGCAGTACTTC	CASSVRGGIDEQYF	TRBV9	TRBJ2-7	TRBD2	.
TGTGCCAGCAGCTTACGCATGTCCGACAGCTCGTCTTCCTCCAATGAGCAGTTCTTC	CASSLRMSDSSSSSNEQFF	TRBV4-2	TRBJ2-1	.	once
TGTGCCAGCAGTTTACGGAGCTCTCCTATTAGCAATCAGCCCCAGCATTTT	CASSLRSSPISNQPQHF	TRBV28	TRBJ1-5	.	.
TGTGCCAGCAGTTTATCCTACACAGATACGCAGTATTTT	CASSLSYTDTQYF	TRBV27	TRBJ2-3	.	.
TGTGCCAGCAGCGTAGCCCTAGCGGAGAGTGACAATGAGCAGTTCTTC	CASSVALAESDNEQFF	TRBV9	TRBJ2-1	TRBD2	.
TGTGCCAGCAGCTCGGGACTAGCGGGAACAACAGATACGCAGTATTTT	CASSSGLAGTTDTQYF	TRBV7-6	TRBJ2-3	TRBD2	.
TGTGCCATCGATAAAGCGGGGGCCTACAATGAGCAGTTCTTC	CAIDKAGAYNEQFF	TRBV10-3	TRBJ2-1	TRBD2	.
TGTGCTAGTGGTTTGGACCCAGGGGGAGGAAACACCATATATTTT	CASGLDPGGGNTIYF	TRBV12-5	TRBJ1-3	TRBD1	once
TGTGCCAGCAGCGTAGTTACAGGAGAAGCTTTCTTT	CASSVVTGEAFF	TRBV9	TRBJ1-1	.	.
TGTGCCAGCTCACCAGGGGCCGACGGGGAGCTGTTTTTT	CASSPGADGELFF	TRBV18	TRBJ2-2	.	.
TGTGCCAGCAGGGGCTCGGGGGACACCGGGGAGCTGTTTTTT	CASRGSGDTGELFF	TRBV25-1	TRBJ2-2	.	.
TGTGCCAGCAGGCTAGCGGGAGGGCCTTACGAGCAGTACTTC	CASRLAGGPYEQYF	TRBV27	TRBJ2-7	TRBD2	once
TGTGCCAGCAGTTACAGGGGAGGAAACACTGAAGCTTTCTTT	CASSYRGGNTEAFF	TRBV27	TRBJ1-1	TRBD1	.
TGTGCCAGCAGTCCGCGGAGCACTAGCGGGCAAGCCGAGCAGTACTTC	CASSPRSTSGQAEQYF	TRBV27	TRBJ2-7	TRBD2	.
TGTGCCAGCAGCTTAAGCCGGACTCGAGCGGGAGACGGGGAGACCCAGTACTTC	CASSLSRTRAGDGETQYF	TRBV11-1	TRBJ2-5	TRBD2	.
TGTGCCAGTAGTTATCTGGCGGGAGGGCCCAATGAGCAGTTCTTC	CASSYLAGGPNEQFF	TRBV19	TRBJ2-1	TRBD2	.
TGTGCCAGCAGTGAGGAGCAGGGTAGCAATCAGCCCCAGCATTTT	CASSEEQGSNQPQHF	TRBV2	TRBJ1-5	.	once
TGTGCCAGCAGTCTAGCTGGCGGGGAGGGGCGAAGGACAAGGGGCACCATATATTTT	CASSLAGGEGRRTRGTIYF	TRBV28	TRBJ1-3	.	.
TGTGCCACCAGCAGGGACAGCGTCTACGAGCAGTACTTC	CATSRDSVYEQYF	TRBV15	TRBJ2-7	.	.
TGCGCCAGCAGCTTGGCCGCACAGGGGGGCACTGAAGCTTTCTTT	CASSLAAQGGTEAFF	TRBV5-1	TRBJ1-1	TRBD1	few